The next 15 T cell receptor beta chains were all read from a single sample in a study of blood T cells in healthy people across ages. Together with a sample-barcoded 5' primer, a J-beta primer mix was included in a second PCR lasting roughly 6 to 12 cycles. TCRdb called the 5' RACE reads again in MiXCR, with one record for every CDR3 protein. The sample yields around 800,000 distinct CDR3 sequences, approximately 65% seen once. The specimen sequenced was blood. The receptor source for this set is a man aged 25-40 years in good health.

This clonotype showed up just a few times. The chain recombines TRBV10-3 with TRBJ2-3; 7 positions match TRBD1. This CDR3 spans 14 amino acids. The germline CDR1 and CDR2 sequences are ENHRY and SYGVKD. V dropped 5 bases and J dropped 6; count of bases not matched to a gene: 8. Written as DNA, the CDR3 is TGTGCCATCAGTCAGGGGGACGGTCACGATACGCAGTATTTT. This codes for CAISQGDGHDTQYF.

CDR3 nucleotide sequence: TGTGCCAGCAGCTTTATAGGTCAAGAGACCCCGTACTTC. Its translation is CASSFIGQETPYF. The chain uses TRBV7-6 and TRBJ2-4; unclear D gene. The CDR3 covers 13 residues. Germline V gene data show CDR1 as SGHVS and CDR2 as FNYEAQ. The V and J ends lost 3 bases and 15 bases respectively, with 18 bases between them.

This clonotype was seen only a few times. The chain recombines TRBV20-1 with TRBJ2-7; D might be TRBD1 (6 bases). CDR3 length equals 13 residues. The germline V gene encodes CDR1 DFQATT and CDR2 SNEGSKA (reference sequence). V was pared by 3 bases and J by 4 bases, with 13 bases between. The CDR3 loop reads CSARGVRGYEQYF. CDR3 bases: TGCAGTGCTAGGGGGGTCAGGGGTTACGAGCAGTACTTC.

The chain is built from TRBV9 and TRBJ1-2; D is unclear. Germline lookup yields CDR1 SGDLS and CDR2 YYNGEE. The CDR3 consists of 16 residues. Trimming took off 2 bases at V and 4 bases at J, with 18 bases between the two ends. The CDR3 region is CASSVSGVSWSYGYTF. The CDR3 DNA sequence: TGTGCCAGCAGCGTTAGCGGGGTCAGTTGGAGCTATGGCTACACCTTC.

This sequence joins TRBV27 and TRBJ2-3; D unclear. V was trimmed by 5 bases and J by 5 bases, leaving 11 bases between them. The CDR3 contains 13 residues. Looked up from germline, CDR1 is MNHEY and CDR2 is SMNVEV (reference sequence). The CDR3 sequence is CASSAFWGDTQYF. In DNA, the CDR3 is TGTGCCAGCAGTGCGTTCTGGGGAGATACGCAGTATTTT.

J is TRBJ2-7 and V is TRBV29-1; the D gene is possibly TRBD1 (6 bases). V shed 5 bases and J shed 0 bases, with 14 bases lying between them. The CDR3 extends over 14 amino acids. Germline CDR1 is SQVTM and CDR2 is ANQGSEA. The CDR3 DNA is TGCAGCGTTCTAACCAGGGGTCACTCCTACGAGCAGTACTTC. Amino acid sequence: CSVLTRGHSYEQYF.

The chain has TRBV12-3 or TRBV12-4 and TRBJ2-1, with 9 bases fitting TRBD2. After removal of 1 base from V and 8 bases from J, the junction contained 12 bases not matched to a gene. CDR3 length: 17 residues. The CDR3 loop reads CASSLVLAGGSGDEQFF. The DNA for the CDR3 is TGTGCCAGCAGTTTAGTATTGGCGGGGGGGTCGGGGGATGAGCAGTTCTTC.

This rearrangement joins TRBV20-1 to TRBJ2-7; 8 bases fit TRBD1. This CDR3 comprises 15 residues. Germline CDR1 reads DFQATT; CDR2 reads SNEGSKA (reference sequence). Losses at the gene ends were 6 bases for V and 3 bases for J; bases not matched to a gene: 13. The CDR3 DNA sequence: TGCAGTGCGAATCCACCTAGGACAGGGATCTACGAGCAGTACTTC. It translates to CSANPPRTGIYEQYF.

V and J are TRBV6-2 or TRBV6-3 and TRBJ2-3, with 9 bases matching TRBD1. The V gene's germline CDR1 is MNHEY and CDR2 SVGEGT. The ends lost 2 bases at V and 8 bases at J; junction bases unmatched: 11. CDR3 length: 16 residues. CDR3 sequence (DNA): TGTGCCAGCAGTTACCACGGGACAGGGTCGGTAGCTACGCAGTATTTT. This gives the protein CASSYHGTGSVATQYF.

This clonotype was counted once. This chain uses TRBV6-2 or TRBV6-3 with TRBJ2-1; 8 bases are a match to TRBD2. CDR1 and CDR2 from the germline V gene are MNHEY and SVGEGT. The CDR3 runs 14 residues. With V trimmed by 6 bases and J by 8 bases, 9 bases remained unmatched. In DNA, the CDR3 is TGTGCCAGCAGAAGCGGGGGCTTGGGGCATGAGCAGTTCTTC. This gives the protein CASRSGGLGHEQFF.

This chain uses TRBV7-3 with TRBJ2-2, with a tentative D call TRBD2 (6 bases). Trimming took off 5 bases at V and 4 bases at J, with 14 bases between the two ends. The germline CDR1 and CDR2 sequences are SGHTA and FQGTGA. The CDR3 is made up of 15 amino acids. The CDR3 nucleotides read TGTGCCAGCAGCAGGAGACTAGTGGGCACCGGGGAGCTGTTTTTT. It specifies CASSRRLVGTGELFF.

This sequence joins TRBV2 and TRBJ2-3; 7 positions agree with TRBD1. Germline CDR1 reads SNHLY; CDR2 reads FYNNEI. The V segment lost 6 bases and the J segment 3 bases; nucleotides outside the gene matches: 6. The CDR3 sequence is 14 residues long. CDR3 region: CASRYRGVTDTQYF. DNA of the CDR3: TGTGCCAGCAGATACAGGGGCGTTACAGATACGCAGTATTTT.

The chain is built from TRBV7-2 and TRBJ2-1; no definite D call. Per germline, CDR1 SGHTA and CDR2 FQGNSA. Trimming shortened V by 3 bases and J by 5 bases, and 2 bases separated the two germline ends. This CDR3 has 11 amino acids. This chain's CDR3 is CASSFHNEQFF. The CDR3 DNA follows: TGTGCCAGCAGCTTCCACAATGAGCAGTTCTTC.

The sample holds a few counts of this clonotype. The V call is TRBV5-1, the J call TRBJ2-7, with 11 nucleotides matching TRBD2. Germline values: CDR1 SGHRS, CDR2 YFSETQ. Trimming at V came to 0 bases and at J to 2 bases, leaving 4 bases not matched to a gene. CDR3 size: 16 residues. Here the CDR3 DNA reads TGCGCCAGCAGCTTGGTTCTAGCGGGGGGTACCTACGAGCAGTACTTC. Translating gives CASSLVLAGGTYEQYF.

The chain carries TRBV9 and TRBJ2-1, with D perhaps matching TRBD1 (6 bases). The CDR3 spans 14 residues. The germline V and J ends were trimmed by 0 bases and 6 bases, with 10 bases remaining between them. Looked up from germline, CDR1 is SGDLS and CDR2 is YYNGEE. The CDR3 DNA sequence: TGTGCCAGCAGCGTAGCCAACAGGGTCAATGAGCAGTTCTTC. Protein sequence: CASSVANRVNEQFF.